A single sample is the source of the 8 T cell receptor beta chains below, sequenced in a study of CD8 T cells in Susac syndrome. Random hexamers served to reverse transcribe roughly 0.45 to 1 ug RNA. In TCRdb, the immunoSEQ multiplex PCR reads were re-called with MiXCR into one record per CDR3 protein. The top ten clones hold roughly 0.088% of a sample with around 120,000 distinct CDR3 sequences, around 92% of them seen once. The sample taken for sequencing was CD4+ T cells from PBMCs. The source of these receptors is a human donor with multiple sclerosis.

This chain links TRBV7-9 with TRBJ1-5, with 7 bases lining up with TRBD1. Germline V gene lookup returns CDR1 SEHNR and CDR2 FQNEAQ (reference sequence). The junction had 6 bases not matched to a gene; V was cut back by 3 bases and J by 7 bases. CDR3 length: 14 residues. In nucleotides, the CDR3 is TGTGCCAGCAGCTTGGGGACAGCTCTCCAGCCCCAGCATTTT. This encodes CASSLGTALQPQHF.

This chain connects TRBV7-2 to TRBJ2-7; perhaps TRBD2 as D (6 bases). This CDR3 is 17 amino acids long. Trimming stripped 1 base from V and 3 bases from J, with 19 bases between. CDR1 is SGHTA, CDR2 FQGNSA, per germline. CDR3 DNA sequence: TGTGCCAGCAGCTTAGTGTCCCGGGGGACGGGAGACTACGAGCAGTACTTC. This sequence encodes CASSLVSRGTGDYEQYF.

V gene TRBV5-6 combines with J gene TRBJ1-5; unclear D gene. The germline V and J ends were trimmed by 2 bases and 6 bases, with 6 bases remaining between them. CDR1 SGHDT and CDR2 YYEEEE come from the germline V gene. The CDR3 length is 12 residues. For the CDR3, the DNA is TGTGCCAGCAGCTTTTGGGCTCAGCCCCAGCATTTT. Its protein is CASSFWAQPQHF.

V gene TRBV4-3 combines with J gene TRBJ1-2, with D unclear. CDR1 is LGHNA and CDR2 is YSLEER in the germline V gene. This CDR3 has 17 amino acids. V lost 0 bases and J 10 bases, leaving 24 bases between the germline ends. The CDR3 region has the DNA TGCGCCAGCAGCCAAGATCCAGACCCTGCGATGAAGCAGGACTACACCTTC. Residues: CASSQDPDPAMKQDYTF.

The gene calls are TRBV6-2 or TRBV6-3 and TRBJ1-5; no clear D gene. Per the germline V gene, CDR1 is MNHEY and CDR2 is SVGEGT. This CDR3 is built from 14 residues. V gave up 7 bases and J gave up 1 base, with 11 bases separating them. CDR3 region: CASKGAWSNQPQHF. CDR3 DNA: TGTGCCAGCAAAGGTGCATGGAGCAATCAGCCCCAGCATTTT.

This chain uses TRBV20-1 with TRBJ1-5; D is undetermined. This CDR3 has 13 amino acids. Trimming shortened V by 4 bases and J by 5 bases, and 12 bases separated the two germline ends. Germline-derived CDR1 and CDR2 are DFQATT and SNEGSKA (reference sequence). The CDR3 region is CSATSRRDQPQHF. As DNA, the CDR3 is TGCAGTGCTACAAGTCGAAGGGATCAGCCCCAGCATTTT.

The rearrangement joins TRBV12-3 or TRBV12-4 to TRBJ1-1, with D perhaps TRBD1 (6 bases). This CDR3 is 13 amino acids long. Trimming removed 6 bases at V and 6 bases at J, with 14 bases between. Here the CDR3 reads CASRLTGLPEAFF. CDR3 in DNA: TGTGCCAGCAGATTGACAGGCCTACCTGAAGCTTTCTTT.

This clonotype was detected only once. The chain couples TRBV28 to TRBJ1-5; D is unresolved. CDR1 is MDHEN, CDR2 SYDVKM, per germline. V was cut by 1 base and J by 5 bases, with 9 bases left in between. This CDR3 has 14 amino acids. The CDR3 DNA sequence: TGTGCCAGCAGTTTATCCAGGATTGATCAGCCCCAGCATTTT. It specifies CASSLSRIDQPQHF.